This is a list of T cell receptor beta chains from one sample in a study of cytomegalovirus exposure and HLA in healthy donors. Sequenced by immunoSEQ multiplex PCR; TCRdb stores in-frame clones only, minus some. The sample has a few hundred thousand clones, about 75% seen once. The source material was PBMCs. These receptors came from a female donor in good health and CMV-seronegative. CDR3s include the opening cysteine and the closing phenylalanine or tryptophan. Fields, in order: J gene, V gene, clone size, D gene, CDR3 protein, CDR3 DNA. D genes are given only for firm matches. Clone size is not always given. Where it is, it says once, few, many or a class for expanded clones.

>TRBJ2-7|TRBV2|.|TRBD1
CASSVLDRERTYEQYF
TGTGCCAGCAGTGTCCTGGACAGGGAGAGGACCTACGAGCAGTACTTC
>TRBJ1-5|TRBV19|.|TRBD1
CASSIGGQYNQPQHF
TGTGCCAGTAGTATAGGGGGACAGTACAATCAGCCCCAGCATTTT
>TRBJ2-3|TRBV2|.|.
CASSEDLDSTQYF
TGTGCCAGCAGTGAAGATCTTGACAGTACGCAGTATTTT
>TRBJ2-5|TRBV9|.|TRBD1
CASSSGQGGKETQYF
TGTGCCAGCAGCTCAGGACAGGGGGGTAAAGAGACCCAGTACTTC
>TRBJ2-2|TRBV10-3|.|.
CAIKAGRNTGELFF
TGTGCCATCAAGGCGGGAAGAAACACCGGGGAGCTGTTTTTT
>TRBJ1-2|TRBV5-4|.|.
CASSLEGGNYGYTF
TGTGCCAGCAGCTTGGAAGGCGGAAACTATGGCTACACCTTC
>TRBJ2-7|TRBV5-6|.|.
CASSTGIFRGSYEQYF
TGTGCCAGCAGCACCGGGATCTTTAGAGGCTCCTACGAGCAGTACTTC
>TRBJ2-7|TRBV6-6|once|.
CASSAGTHSYEQYF
TGTGCCAGCAGCGCCGGGACTCACTCCTACGAGCAGTACTTC
>TRBJ2-7|TRBV7-9|few|TRBD1
CASSLGAGTGSYEQYF
TGTGCCAGCAGCTTAGGGGCCGGGACAGGGAGCTACGAGCAGTACTTC
>TRBJ2-3|TRBV10-2|once|TRBD2
CASSESKAGVLDTQYF
TGCGCCAGCAGTGAGTCTAAAGCGGGAGTATTAGATACGCAGTATTTT
>TRBJ2-1|TRBV11-3|.|TRBD1
CASSPRGQAYNEQFF
TGTGCCAGCAGCCCGAGGGGACAGGCCTACAATGAGCAGTTCTTC
>TRBJ1-2|TRBV7-2|.|TRBD1
CASSQDRAIGGYTF
TGTGCCAGCAGCCAAGACAGGGCCATCGGCGGCTACACCTTC
>TRBJ2-7|TRBV5-1|.|.
CASSATGRGNIGEQYF
TGCGCCAGCAGCGCGACGGGGAGAGGTAATATAGGCGAGCAGTACTTC
>TRBJ1-1|TRBV2|.|.
CASRTSQGLNTEAFF
TGTGCCAGCAGGACTTCACAGGGTTTGAACACTGAAGCTTTCTTT
>TRBJ2-3|TRBV19|.|TRBD2
CASSTRPSGSISDTQYF
TGTGCCAGTAGTACCCGTCCTAGCGGGAGTATATCAGATACGCAGTATTTT
>TRBJ1-1|TRBV27|once|.
CASSRRDGGYTEAFF
TGTGCCAGCAGCCGACGGGACGGAGGGTACACTGAAGCTTTCTTT
>TRBJ2-7|TRBV18|.|TRBD2
CASSGTSGSASYEQYF
TGTGCCAGCTCAGGGACTAGCGGGTCAGCCTCCTACGAGCAGTACTTC
>TRBJ1-1|TRBV27|.|.
CASRRFGQGNAEAFF
TGTGCCAGCAGGAGATTCGGGCAGGGAAACGCTGAAGCTTTCTTT
>TRBJ2-3|TRBV23-1|.|TRBD2
CASSQSGGRGGIGTDTQYF
TGCGCCAGCAGTCAATCTGGCGGGAGGGGAGGCATCGGCACAGATACGCAGTATTTT
>TRBJ2-5|TRBV5-6|.|.
CASSRVQETQYF
TGTGCCAGCAGCCGGGTCCAAGAGACCCAGTACTTC
>TRBJ2-5|TRBV9|few|.
CASSVDPGGETQYF
TGTGCCAGCAGCGTAGACCCAGGGGGGGAGACCCAGTACTTC
>TRBJ2-7|TRBV13|.|TRBD2
CASSMGLSYEQYF
TGTGCCAGCAGCATGGGACTATCCTACGAGCAGTACTTC
>TRBJ1-5|TRBV19|once|TRBD1
CASKRPGQGQQPQHF
TGTGCCTCCAAACGCCCGGGACAGGGCCAACAGCCCCAGCATTTT
>TRBJ1-3|TRBV7-9|.|.
CSSSSRDSGNTIYF
TGTTCCAGCAGCTCACGGGACTCTGGAAACACCATATATTTT
>TRBJ2-5|TRBV28|few|.
CASSLGGPLQTQYF
TGTGCCAGCAGTTTAGGCGGGCCGTTGCAGACCCAGTACTTC
>TRBJ2-7|TRBV6-5|few|.
CASSDSWGRYEQYF
TGTGCCAGCAGTGACAGTTGGGGCCGGTACGAGCAGTACTTC
>TRBJ2-4|TRBV5-1|few|TRBD2
CASSLGGLVENIQYF
TGCGCCAGCAGCTTGGGGGGACTAGTCGAAAACATTCAGTACTTC
>TRBJ2-7|TRBV9|.|.
CASSVAPGPQYEQYF
TGTGCCAGCAGCGTAGCGCCAGGGCCCCAGTACGAGCAGTACTTC
>TRBJ1-2|TRBV29-1|few|.
CSVEGGLVYGYTF
TGCAGCGTTGAAGGGGGACTTGTCTATGGCTACACCTTC
>TRBJ2-5|TRBV5-4|.|TRBD1
CASSSTGGGTQYF
TGTGCCAGCAGCTCGACAGGGGGTGGGACCCAGTACTTC
>TRBJ2-1|TRBV7-7|.|TRBD2
CASSSTAGGGNEQFF
TGTGCTAGCAGCTCGACAGCGGGAGGTGGGAATGAGCAGTTCTTC
>TRBJ2-7|TRBV7-9|.|TRBD1
CASSAIQGMTYEQYF
TGTGCCAGCAGCGCGATACAGGGGATGACGTACGAGCAGTACTTC